The clone carrying this TCR beta chain turned up a few times. As yet, its antigen is unknown. Samples came from healthy bone marrow donors. This sample is drawn from a study of cytomegalovirus exposure and HLA in healthy donors. Primers: 60 Vbeta forward and 13 Jbeta reverse. Method: immunoSEQ multiplex PCR; TCRdb's copy keeps in-frame clones and lacks some. The sample yields some 150,000 clones, about 86% seen once. General study results and limits: Among the most significant clusters, several appeared linked to common viral pathogens in a later analysis.

Looked up from germline, CDR1 is SGHTA and CDR2 is FQGNSA. The CDR3 extends over 14 amino acids. Trimming pared 1 base from V and 1 base from J, leaving 6 bases between. The source material was PBMCs. V usage is TRBV7-2 and J usage is TRBJ2-3; the D is unclear. The receptor was derived from a woman aged 25 to 45 in good health and CMV-seronegative. The CDR3 sequence is CASSLGLRTDTQYF. The CDR3 coding sequence is TGTGCCAGCAGCTTAGGACTTCGCACAGATACGCAGTATTTT. The full variable domain, completed using reference TRBV7-2 and TRBJ2-3, is GAGVSQSPSNKVTEKGKDVELRCDPISGHTALYWYRQSLGQGLEFLIYFQGNSAPDKSGLPSDRFSAERTGGSVSTLTIQRTQQEDSAVYLCASSLGLRTDTQYFGPGTRLTVL.